These 26 T cell receptor beta chains originate from one sample sequenced in a study of molecular identifiers for immune sequencing clone quantification. TCRdb reanalysed the PCR reads using MiXCR and keeps one entry per CDR3 protein. This table holds more than 300,000 distinct CDR3 sequences, about a fifth found once. Sequencing was done on a sample of naive CD8+ T cells from blood, with Jurkat cell RNA spiked in. Subset indicated: FACS-sorted CD8+CD4-CCR7+CD45RA+ naive T cells. These receptors were obtained from a human donor in good health. Some libraries in this study had Jurkat cell RNA spiked in.

Ten or more counts support this clonotype. This chain links TRBV14 with TRBJ1-1, with 10 bases fitting TRBD1. This CDR3 comprises 15 residues. Germline V gives CDR1 SGHDN, CDR2 FVKESK. J was trimmed by 1 base and V by 6 bases; bases with no gene match: 5. Here the CDR3 DNA reads TGTGCCAGCAGAGCTAGGACAGGGGGGAACACTGAAGCTTTCTTT. This translates into CASRARTGGNTEAFF.

This clonotype was seen more than once but under ten times. The chain uses TRBV6-2 or TRBV6-3 and TRBJ2-1; perhaps TRBD2 as D (5 bases). The V gene lost 8 bases and the J gene lost 5 bases, with 10 bases spanning the gap. The CDR3 runs to 12 residues. Germline V gives CDR1 MNHEY, CDR2 SVGEGT. CDR3 protein: CASQRADNEQFF. The CDR3 coding sequence is TGTGCCAGCCAGAGGGCCGACAATGAGCAGTTCTTC.

This clonotype appeared a few times. In DNA form, the CDR3 reads TGCAGTGCTAGAAAGGGACAGGGTACGGTTTTGGAGTTCACAGATACGCAGTATTTT. Translating it yields CSARKGQGTVLEFTDTQYF. The rearrangement uses TRBV20-1 and TRBJ2-3, with 9 bases that match TRBD1. The CDR3 is 19 residues long. V was pared by 2 bases and J by 2 bases, with 17 bases of the junction left unmatched. Germline assignment: CDR1 DFQATT and CDR2 SNEGSKA (reference sequence).

This clonotype came up many times. The V call is TRBV5-1, the J call TRBJ2-7; 10 bases agree with TRBD2. V dropped 4 bases and J dropped 2; count of bases not matched to a gene: 12. Germline V gene data show CDR1 as SGHRS and CDR2 as YFSETQ. This CDR3 has 17 residues. The CDR3 region is CASSGEQTSGRTYEQYF. CDR3 coding DNA: TGCGCCAGCAGCGGGGAACAGACTAGCGGGCGAACCTACGAGCAGTACTTC.

This clonotype occurred many times. The chain employs TRBV6-5 and TRBJ1-2, with D possibly matching TRBD1 (6 bases). The CDR3 extends over 15 amino acids. Germline loops: CDR1 MNHEY, CDR2 SVGAGI. The germline V and J ends were trimmed by 2 bases and 4 bases, with 14 bases remaining between them. Here the CDR3 DNA reads TGTGCCAGCAGTTACGGGCAGGGGCTGGCCTATGGCTACACCTTC. Residues: CASSYGQGLAYGYTF.

As regards this clonotype: Given a much more abundant clone one base away, this may be a read error. The chain employs TRBV5-1 and TRBJ1-2; 8 bases agree with TRBD1. CDR1 SGHRS and CDR2 YFSETQ come from the germline V gene. With 4 bases clipped from V and 6 bases from J, the junction kept 5 bases outside the gene matches. The CDR3 is 13 amino acids. The DNA for the CDR3 is TGCGCCAGCAGCCTCGCAGGGGGCGATGGCTACACCTTC. Encoded protein: CASSLAGGDGYTF.

Comments on this clonotype: It may be a read error: a sequence one base away is much more abundant. This chain joins TRBV6-5 and TRBJ2-7; D is unresolved. This CDR3 is 15 amino acids long. Germline lookup yields CDR1 MNHEY and CDR2 SVGAGI. The CDR3 reads CASSQSKYVTYELYF. CDR3 nucleotide sequence: TGTGCCAGCAGTCAATCCAAATACGTTACCTACGAGCTGTACTTC.

Details on this clonotype: The conserved phenylalanine or tryptophan normally closing the CDR3 is absent here, so this likely arose from a read error. The gene calls are TRBV19 and TRBJ1-4; 12 bases agree with TRBD1. The CDR3 consists of 17 residues. V dropped 7 bases and J dropped 8; count of bases not matched to a gene: 14. Germline V gene sequence: CDR1 LNHDA, CDR2 SQIVND (reference sequence). CDR3 nucleotides: TGTGCCAGTAATTCACCGGGACAGGGGGCGACGATGGAAAAACTGTTTTCT. It is translated as CASNSPGQGATMEKLFS.

Many counts were recorded for this clonotype. This chain uses TRBV6-1 with TRBJ2-7; D gene ambiguous. There are 12 residues in the CDR3. The germline CDR1 and CDR2 sequences are MNHNS and SASEGT. The V and J ends lost 7 bases and 5 bases respectively, with 12 bases between them. The CDR3 DNA follows: TGTGCCAGCAATTTAGGGATCAACGAGCAGTACTTC. This codes for CASNLGINEQYF.

The chain links TRBV4-3 to TRBJ2-3; 12 bases align to TRBD2. Germline loops: CDR1 LGHNA, CDR2 YSLEER. V lost 0 bases to trimming and J lost 1 base; unmatched junction nucleotides: 11. The CDR3 has 20 residues. The CDR3 nucleotides read TGCGCCAGCAGCCAAGATCTTATGCTAGCGGGGGGGCTAGGCACAGATACGCAGTATTTT. This gives the protein CASSQDLMLAGGLGTDTQYF.

V gene TRBV27 combines with J gene TRBJ2-5; TRBD2 agrees at 9 bases. CDR1 and CDR2 (germline): MNHEY, SMNVEV (reference sequence). The CDR3 covers 14 residues. V was clipped by 7 bases and J by 4 bases; unmatched bases: 7. This CDR3 is CASKASGAGETQYF. The CDR3 DNA reads TGTGCCAGCAAGGCTAGCGGGGCGGGAGAGACCCAGTACTTC.

This clonotype has ten or more counts. The chain employs TRBV28 and TRBJ2-3; TRBD2 agrees at 9 bases. The length of the CDR3 is 17 residues. Germline-derived CDR1 and CDR2 are MDHEN and SYDVKM. The ends lost 1 base at V and 2 bases at J; junction bases unmatched: 7. The CDR3 reads CASSLLELAGDTDTQYF. CDR3 nucleotides: TGTGCCAGCAGTTTATTAGAACTAGCGGGTGACACAGATACGCAGTATTTT.

This clonotype was seen only a few times. The chain combines TRBV4-3 with TRBJ2-1, with D perhaps TRBD2 (6 bases). Germline assignment: CDR1 LGHNA and CDR2 YSLEER. The germline V and J ends were trimmed by 0 bases and 4 bases, with 16 bases remaining between them. CDR3 length: 17 residues. The CDR3 region is CASSQDGTVGFYNEQFF. The CDR3 DNA is TGCGCCAGCAGCCAAGATGGGACTGTCGGGTTTTACAATGAGCAGTTCTTC.

This clonotype was recorded many times. The gene calls are TRBV5-1 and TRBJ2-1, with TRBD2 matching 8 bases. The V gene end was trimmed by 0 bases and the J gene end by 9 bases; junction bases not matched to a gene: 5. The CDR3 contains 14 residues. CDR1 is SGHRS, CDR2 YFSETQ, per germline. CDR3 loop: CASSLAGGAGEQFF. The DNA of the CDR3 is TGCGCCAGCAGCTTGGCGGGGGGGGCAGGTGAGCAGTTCTTC.

This clonotype was seen at least ten times. The chain joins TRBV5-5 to TRBJ2-7, with a possible D match to TRBD1 (5 bases). The germline CDR1 and CDR2 sequences are SGHKS and YYEKEE (reference sequence). The CDR3 sequence is 14 residues long. V shed 0 bases and J shed 2 bases, with 9 bases lying between them. The CDR3 coding sequence is TGTGCCAGCAGCTTGGCCCCGGACACCTACGAGCAGTACTTC. Its protein product is CASSLAPDTYEQYF.

This clonotype came up many times. The rearrangement joins TRBV4-3 to TRBJ1-5; no reliable D call. The CDR3 has 16 amino acids. In germline, CDR1 is LGHNA, CDR2 YSLEER. V lost 0 bases and J lost 2, with 11 bases in between. The CDR3 DNA reads as TGCGCCAGCAGCCAAGATCGGCGGTCAGGCAATCAGCCCCAGCATTTT. It specifies CASSQDRRSGNQPQHF.

There are a few counts of this clonotype. The chain joins TRBV4-1 to TRBJ1-4, with D maybe TRBD1 (5 bases). The length of the CDR3 is 17 residues. V lost 2 bases to trimming and J lost 5 bases, with 18 bases between them. Germline V gene lookup returns CDR1 MGHRA and CDR2 YSYEKL. The DNA for the CDR3 is TGCGCCAGCAGCCAACTTTTCGGGGGGTACACGAATGAAAAACTGTTTTTT. Translating it yields CASSQLFGGYTNEKLFF.

The chain carries TRBV28 and TRBJ2-7, with TRBD2 matching over 10 bases. Germline CDR1 is MDHEN and CDR2 is SYDVKM. V shed 2 bases and J 2 bases; nucleotides not matched to a gene: 6. The CDR3 is made up of 16 amino acids. The CDR3 here is CASSLEWTSGTYEQYF. As DNA, the CDR3 is TGTGCCAGCAGTTTAGAATGGACTAGCGGTACCTACGAGCAGTACTTC.

This clonotype was observed at least ten times. The CDR3 DNA reads as TGTGCCAGCAGTTTTGACCCGACTAGCGGGAGCTCCTACAATGAGCAGTTCTTC. Its protein is CASSFDPTSGSSYNEQFF. This sequence joins TRBV28 and TRBJ2-1; TRBD2 matches at 12 bases. With V trimmed by 3 bases and J by 0 bases, 6 bases remained unmatched. Germline V lookup: CDR1 MDHEN, CDR2 SYDVKM. This CDR3 comprises 18 residues.

This clonotype was picked up a small number of times. This sequence joins TRBV3-1 and TRBJ2-7, with 8 bases that match TRBD1. The CDR3 totals 16 residues. Per the germline V gene, CDR1 is LGHDT and CDR2 is YNNKEL (reference sequence). The junction had 10 bases not matched to a gene; V was cut back by 4 bases and J by 2 bases. The CDR3 sequence: CASSPTAGTGPYEQYF. CDR3 DNA: TGTGCCAGCAGCCCTACCGCCGGGACAGGCCCCTACGAGCAGTACTTC.

This clonotype was observed many times. One end of the junction does not line up with germline, which may come from a read error. The DNA of the CDR3 is TGTGCTAGCAGCTTAAATTGGAACACTGAAGCTTTCTTT. Its translation: CASSLNWNTEAFF. This chain uses TRBV7-7 with TRBJ1-1; D unresolved. CDR3 length: 13 residues. Germline V gene sequence: CDR1 SSHAT, CDR2 FNYEAQ (reference sequence).

This clonotype came up many times. This chain connects TRBV29-1 to TRBJ2-7, with 11 nucleotides matching TRBD2. The CDR3 contains 14 residues. CDR1 SQVTM and CDR2 ANQGSEA come from the germline V gene. Trimming removed 5 bases from V and 3 bases from J; junction bases left unmatched: 6. CDR3 nucleotides: TGCAGCGTTAACACCGGGACTAGCGGCTACGAGCAGTACTTC. Its translation: CSVNTGTSGYEQYF.

Comment on this clonotype: Being one base from a much bigger clone, this may be a read error. The chain couples TRBV4-1 to TRBJ1-1; 8 bases agree with TRBD1. CDR1 is MGHRA, CDR2 YSYEKL, per germline. Trimming cost V 2 bases and J 4 bases; bases outside gene matches: 6. CDR3 length: 15 amino acids. DNA of the CDR3: TGCGCCAGCAGCCAACGGACAGGGAGTCGCACTGAAGCTTTCTTT. This encodes CASSQRTGSRTEAFF.

This clonotype has ten or more counts. The rearrangement links TRBV7-9 to TRBJ2-3; a weak D match, TRBD2 (5 bases). This CDR3 region has 13 residues. V was shortened by 5 bases and J by 4 bases, with 10 bases between the two germline ends. Germline V CDR1 and CDR2: SEHNR, FQNEAQ (reference sequence). CDR3 amino acids: CASSTGNADTQYF. The DNA of the CDR3 is TGTGCCAGCAGCACCGGGAACGCAGATACGCAGTATTTT. Together with reference TRBV7-9 and TRBJ2-3, the CDR3 gives the full variable domain: DTGVSQNPRHKITKRGQNVTFRCDPISEHNRLYWYRQTLGQGPEFLTYFQNEAQLEKSRLLSDRFSAERPKGSFSTLEIQRTEQGDSAMYLCASSTGNADTQYFGPGTRLTVL.

Many counts were recorded for this clonotype. This sequence joins TRBV29-1 and TRBJ1-1, with D possibly TRBD1 on 6 matching bases. In germline, CDR1 is SQVTM, CDR2 ANQGSEA. The V gene lost 6 bases and the J gene lost 7 bases, with 15 bases spanning the gap. The CDR3 is 12 amino acids. The CDR3 region has the DNA TGCAGCGTGGAAATGGGGGCAGGTGAAGCTTTCTTT. Protein sequence: CSVEMGAGEAFF. Supplemented by reference TRBV29-1 and TRBJ1-1, the full variable domain reads SAVISQKPSRDICQRGTSLTIQCQVDSQVTMMFWYRQQPGQSLTLIATANQGSEATYESGFVIDKFPISRPNLTFSTLTVSNMSPEDSSIYLCSVEMGAGEAFFGQGTRLTVV.

The table lists this clonotype with a few counts. V and J are TRBV11-2 and TRBJ1-3; D not certain. V was trimmed by 5 bases and J by 0 bases, leaving 17 bases between them. This CDR3 comprises 17 residues. The germline gives CDR1 SGHAT, CDR2 FQNNGV. The CDR3: CASSDWGRTYSGNTIYF. DNA for the CDR3: TGTGCCAGCAGCGATTGGGGTCGAACCTACTCTGGAAACACCATATATTTT.